Reported below is one T cell receptor beta chain. Its antigen remains unidentified. CDR1 SGHRS and CDR2 YFSETQ come from the germline V gene. The CDR3 loop spans 15 amino acids. The trim removed 5 bases at V and 1 base at J, leaving 6 bases unmatched. Healthy bone marrow donors made up the cohort. Primers: 60 Vbeta forward and 13 Jbeta reverse. Only in-frame clones appear in the TCRdb table, and some are missing; sequencing was by immunoSEQ multiplex PCR. The data hold about 270,000 clones, with 70% to 90% observed a single time. These data come from a study of cytomegalovirus exposure and HLA in healthy donors. Overall study results and limits: Later analysis associated a missense DCLRE1C variant with TCR beta V- and J-gene trimming. Most TCR sequences proved rare, with some public TCRs found in many donors.

The sample consisted of PBMCs. The sequence was obtained from a man aged 40-49 years in good health and CMV-seropositive. The chain has TRBV5-1 and TRBJ2-3; 8 bases are a match to TRBD1. The CDR3, as DNA: TGCGCCAGCAGTACCGGGACAGGTCGCACAGATACGCAGTATTTT. Its translation is CASSTGTGRTDTQYF.